Each of the 2 T cell receptor beta chains below was sequenced from the same sample in a study of cytomegalovirus exposure and HLA in healthy donors. The PCR had 60 Vbeta and 13 Jbeta primers. Using immunoSEQ multiplex PCR, the repertoire was profiled, and TCRdb retains in-frame clones only, with some absent. This table holds 72,000 or so clones, approximately 80% found once. Sequenced input: PBMCs. These receptors came from a man between 18 and 29 years old in good health and CMV-seropositive.

V is TRBV6-1 and J is TRBJ2-7, with D hard to call. The CDR3 consists of 14 residues. V lost 5 bases to trimming and J lost 5 bases, with 16 bases between them. Germline V CDR1 and CDR2: MNHNS, SASEGT. Here the CDR3 reads CASSSRWLRNEQYF. In DNA, the CDR3 is TGTGCCAGCAGTTCAAGATGGTTGAGGAACGAGCAGTACTTC.

The J gene is TRBJ2-5, the V gene TRBV11-2, with D uncertain. The germline V gene encodes CDR1 SGHAT and CDR2 FQNNGV. The CDR3 is 11 residues long. The V gene lost 5 bases and the J gene lost 1 base, with 2 bases spanning the gap. The CDR3 loop reads CASSRQETQYF. Written as DNA, the CDR3 is TGTGCCAGCAGCCGCCAAGAGACCCAGTACTTC.